The rows below give T cell receptor beta chains drawn from one sample of a study of T-cell reconstitution after alpha-beta-depleted transplantation in children. TCRdb ran MiXCR on the PCR reads and lists one entry per CDR3 protein. Of roughly 610,000 distinct CDR3 sequences listed, over 9.5% were seen once; the top ten hold roughly 4%. Sequencing was performed on PBMCs from the stem cell graft donor, taken from the stem cell graft. The source is a human donor who donated a stem cell graft to a child with acute myeloid leukemia. CDR3s include the opening cysteine and the closing phenylalanine or tryptophan. A D gene is named only where the DNA matches it firmly. A row's size may be missing; if present it is once, few, many or a size class.

cdr3_length	v_call	d_call	j_call	clone_size	cdr3_nt	cdr3_aa
15	TRBV6-1	NA	TRBJ1-5	NA	TGTGCCAGCAGTGAGGGTCAGGGCACCAATCAGCCCCAGCATTTT	CASSEGQGTNQPQHF
12	TRBV7-9	NA	TRBJ2-2	few	TGTGCCAGCGCCGGCGACACCGGGGAGCTGTTTTTT	CASAGDTGELFF
15	TRBV10-3	NA	TRBJ2-3	many	TGTGCCATCAGTGAGGAAGGGGAAGGCACAGATACGCAGTATTTT	CAISEEGEGTDTQYF
14	TRBV3-1	NA	TRBJ2-7	many	TGTGCCAGCAGCTACTCAGGTTCTGGAGGCGAGCAGTACTTC	CASSYSGSGGEQYF
20	TRBV21-1	NA	TRBJ2-1	many	TGTGCCAGCAGCAAAGCACGGGGACTAGCGTCAAGCGGCTCCTACAATGAGCAGTTCTTC	CASSKARGLASSGSYNEQFF
11	TRBV7-9	TRBD1	TRBJ2-1	NA	TGTGCCAGCAGGTCAGGGGGTGAGCAGTTCTTC	CASRSGGEQFF
15	TRBV3-1	TRBD2	TRBJ2-3	NA	TGTGCCAGCAGCCTAAAAGCGGGAGCTACAGATACGCAGTATTTT	CASSLKAGATDTQYF
14	TRBV10-3	TRBD2	TRBJ2-2	many	TGTGCCATCAGCCCTAGCGGCTACACCGGGGAGCTGTTTTTT	CAISPSGYTGELFF
17	TRBV5-1	TRBD1	TRBJ2-5	NA	TGCGCCAGCAGCTTCAGGGGGCAACTAGCCCGGCAAGAGACCCAGTACTTC	CASSFRGQLARQETQYF
13	TRBV6-6	NA	TRBJ2-5	few	TGTGCCAGCGGAACTAGGCGCAAAGAGACCCAGTACTTC	CASGTRRKETQYF
14	TRBV28	NA	TRBJ2-1	many	TGTGCCAGCAGTTCGCGGCCCCCCTACAATGAGCAGTTCTTC	CASSSRPPYNEQFF
15	TRBV6-5	TRBD2	TRBJ2-1	few	TGTGCCAGCAGTTCCACGGGACTAGCGGACAATGAGCAGTTCTTC	CASSSTGLADNEQFF
16	TRBV7-8	TRBD2	TRBJ2-1	many	TGTGCCAGCAGCACGACTAGCTATGACATCTACAATGAGCAGTTCTTC	CASSTTSYDIYNEQFF
14	TRBV15	NA	TRBJ2-2	few	TGTGCCACCTTTCGGGGGGCGGGAACCGGGGAGCTGTTTTTT	CATFRGAGTGELFF
13	TRBV7-2	NA	TRBJ2-4	once	TGTGCCAGCAGCCCTCCGACCAAAAACATTCAGTACTTC	CASSPPTKNIQYF
17	TRBV6-5	TRBD2	TRBJ2-5	NA	TGTGCCAGCAGTTACTCGAATCCTGGGCTAGCGGAAGAGACCCAGTACTTC	CASSYSNPGLAEETQYF
16	TRBV5-1	TRBD1	TRBJ1-4	NA	TGCGCCAGCACCAAACAGGGGGTAGCTGTGGGTGAAAAACTGTTTTTT	CASTKQGVAVGEKLFF
15	TRBV15	NA	TRBJ2-1	NA	TGTGCCACCAGCAGAGATCCCGCCGGGAGCAATGAGCAGTTCTTC	CATSRDPAGSNEQFF
15	TRBV15	NA	TRBJ1-2	many	TGTGCCACCAGCAGTGCTGTGAAGGACAACTATGGCTACACCTTC	CATSSAVKDNYGYTF
14	TRBV28	NA	TRBJ2-7	NA	TGTGCCAGCCAAGGGGGCGCGGGATCCTACGAGCAGTACTTC	CASQGGAGSYEQYF
14	TRBV4-2	TRBD1	TRBJ2-3	many	TGTGCCAGCAGCCCGGACAGGTTAGCAGATACGCAGTATTTT	CASSPDRLADTQYF
17	TRBV5-5	NA	TRBJ2-7	few	TGTGCCAGCAGCTTGGACGGGTCCGGGACTGGATACTACGAGCAGTACTTC	CASSLDGSGTGYYEQYF
11	TRBV5-6	NA	TRBJ2-7	NA	TGTGCCAGCAGCTTGGGCAGCGACGAGTACTTC	CASSLGSDEYF
13	TRBV10-3	TRBD2	TRBJ2-1	many	TGTGCCACCAGACTAGCGGGAGCCAATGAGCAGTTCTTC	CATRLAGANEQFF
18	TRBV9	NA	TRBJ2-6	NA	TGTGCCAGCAGCGCCCACTTGCGACGCACAACTGGGGCCAACGTCCTGACTTTC	CASSAHLRRTTGANVLTF